Each of the 27 T cell receptor beta chains below was sequenced from the same sample in a study of T cell changes during pregnancy in multiple sclerosis. The protocol was immunoSEQ multiplex PCR, while the TCRdb copy is restricted to in-frame clones and leaves out a portion. This table holds tens of thousands of clones, around nine tenths found once. Sequenced material: peripheral blood, taken after pregnancy. These receptors were obtained from a female donor in good health, enrolled as a control in a pregnancy study.

The chain combines TRBV7-6 with TRBJ1-1; D gene uncertain. The length of the CDR3 is 13 residues. Trimming shortened V by 5 bases and J by 1 base, and 8 bases separated the two germline ends. CDR1 and CDR2 from the germline V gene are SGHVS and FNYEAQ. The CDR3 reads CASSRAGNTEAFF. DNA for the CDR3: TGTGCCAGCAGCCGAGCAGGGAACACTGAAGCTTTCTTT.

This chain connects TRBV5-8 to TRBJ2-2, with D possibly matching TRBD2 (7 bases). The CDR3 extends over 16 amino acids. CDR1 SGHTS and CDR2 YDEGEE come from the germline V gene. V gave up 1 base and J gave up 5 bases, with 15 bases separating them. The CDR3 sequence is CASSLLRGARTGELFF. CDR3 nucleotides: TGTGCCAGCAGCTTGCTACGGGGGGCGCGGACCGGGGAGCTGTTTTTT. The full variable domain, completed using reference TRBV5-8 and TRBJ2-2, is EAGVTQSPTHLIKTRGQQATLRCSPISGHTSVYWYQQALGLGLQFLLWYDEGEERNRGNFPPRFSGRQFPNYSSELNVNALELEDSALYLCASSLLRGARTGELFFGEGSRLTVL.

The gene calls are TRBV10-2 and TRBJ1-6, with D maybe TRBD1 (5 bases). The CDR3 has 17 residues. The V gene's germline CDR1 is WSHSY and CDR2 SAAADI. V was trimmed by 2 bases and J by 3 bases, leaving 14 bases between them. CDR3 coding DNA: TGCGCCAGCAGTGAGCCGCACGGGCAGGGCTATAATTCACCCCTCCACTTT. As protein: CASSEPHGQGYNSPLHF.

As DNA, the CDR3 is TGTGCCAGCAGCTTCGAGACAGGGGGAAGGACTGAAGCTTTCTTT. Amino acids: CASSFETGGRTEAFF. The genes are TRBV7-2 and TRBJ1-1, with 9 bases identical to TRBD1. V dropped 3 bases and J dropped 5; count of bases not matched to a gene: 7. CDR3 length: 15 residues. The V gene's germline CDR1 is SGHTA and CDR2 FQGNSA.

The V gene is TRBV6-6, the J gene TRBJ1-6; D is unresolved. Germline V gives CDR1 MNHNY, CDR2 SVGAGI (reference sequence). V gave up 8 bases and J gave up 7 bases, with 15 bases separating them. This CDR3 has 14 amino acids. CDR3 sequence (DNA): TGTGCCAGCTCGGTGACACCGGGGAATTCACCCCTCCACTTT. Translation gives CASSVTPGNSPLHF.

This clone showed up just once. The rearrangement uses TRBV15 and TRBJ2-1; 10 bases align to TRBD2. The germline gives CDR1 LNHNV, CDR2 YYDKDF (reference sequence). The trim removed 5 bases at V and 5 bases at J, leaving 15 bases unmatched. CDR3 length equals 18 residues. The CDR3 spells CATSGHYGAGGRHNEQFF. CDR3 nucleotide sequence: TGTGCCACCAGCGGCCACTACGGAGCGGGAGGGCGGCACAATGAGCAGTTCTTC.

Here the CDR3 reads CASSLTGGVNTGELFF. DNA for the CDR3: TGTGCCAGCAGTTTGACAGGGGGCGTGAACACCGGGGAGCTGTTTTTT. This chain joins TRBV28 and TRBJ2-2; 10 bases fit TRBD1. The germline V gene has CDR1 MDHEN and CDR2 SYDVKM. Trimming removed 3 bases from V and 1 base from J; junction bases left unmatched: 2. CDR3 length: 16 amino acids.

This clone was detected only once. The gene calls are TRBV7-9 and TRBJ2-1; D not resolved. The V gene's germline CDR1 is SEHNR and CDR2 FQNEAQ (reference sequence). The V end lost 3 bases, the J end lost 3 bases, and 9 bases lay between the germline ends. There are 14 residues in the CDR3. In DNA form, the CDR3 reads TGTGCCAGCAGCTTCTCGACTCACTACAATGAGCAGTTCTTC. Amino acid sequence: CASSFSTHYNEQFF.

The chain links TRBV7-9 to TRBJ1-2; 10 nucleotides align to TRBD1. CDR1 is SEHNR, CDR2 FQNEAQ, per germline (reference sequence). The CDR3 contains 14 residues. V shed 5 bases, J shed 8 bases, and the junction held 8 bases outside the gene matches. CDR3 nucleotide sequence: TGTGCCAGCAGCCCAACCGGGACAGGGGACGGCTACACCTTC. This sequence encodes CASSPTGTGDGYTF.

The chain's CDR3 is CASSRTESNQPQHF. The CDR3 coding sequence is TGTGCCAGCAGTCGAACAGAAAGCAATCAGCCCCAGCATTTT. This sequence joins TRBV7-9 and TRBJ1-5; D ambiguous. Germline-derived CDR1 and CDR2 are SEHNR and FQNEAQ (reference sequence). The V gene lost 6 bases and the J gene lost 1 base, with 10 bases spanning the gap. This CDR3 spans 14 amino acids. The whole variable domain, remainder taken from reference TRBV7-9 and TRBJ1-5, is DTGVSQNPRHKITKRGQNVTFRCDPISEHNRLYWYRQTLGQGPEFLTYFQNEAQLEKSRLLSDRFSAERPKGSFSTLEIQRTEQGDSAMYLCASSRTESNQPQHFGDGTRLSIL.

The rearrangement joins TRBV5-1 to TRBJ2-2, with TRBD1 matching 8 bases. Germline CDR1 reads SGHRS; CDR2 reads YFSETQ. The CDR3 has 15 residues. J lost 4 bases, V lost 6 bases, and 8 bases had no gene match. Here the CDR3 DNA reads TGCGCCAGCACCGAAGGACAGGGTCTCACCGGGGAGCTGTTTTTT. It codes for CASTEGQGLTGELFF.

V is TRBV28 and J is TRBJ2-5; 7 nucleotides align to TRBD1. The CDR3 sequence is 13 residues long. In germline, CDR1 is MDHEN, CDR2 SYDVKM. V shed 10 bases and J 6 bases; nucleotides not matched to a gene: 11. The CDR3 DNA reads TGTGCCACCCGACAGGGATTTTTACAGACCCAGTACTTC. It yields the protein CATRQGFLQTQYF.

CDR3 residues: CAGGKSSYEQYF. The CDR3 nucleotides are TGTGCCGGAGGGAAAAGCTCCTACGAGCAGTACTTC. The gene calls are TRBV28 and TRBJ2-7; tentatively, D is TRBD2 (6 bases). CDR3 length equals 12 residues. Looked up from germline, CDR1 is MDHEN and CDR2 is SYDVKM. V lost 11 bases and J 0 bases, leaving 11 bases between the germline ends. Full variable domain (missing parts from reference TRBV28 and TRBJ2-7): DVKVTQSSRYLVKRTGEKVFLECVQDMDHENMFWYRQDPGLGLRLIYFSYDVKMKEKGDIPEGYSVSREKKERFSLILESASTNQTSMYLCAGGKSSYEQYFGPGTRLTVT.

This rearrangement joins TRBV4-1 to TRBJ2-3; 9 nucleotides align to TRBD1. This CDR3 has 18 residues. V shed 1 base and J 0 bases; nucleotides not matched to a gene: 8. CDR1 is MGHRA, CDR2 YSYEKL, per germline. Here the CDR3 DNA reads TGCGCCAGCAGCCAAGCGGACAGGGGTCATTATAGCACAGATACGCAGTATTTT. It codes for CASSQADRGHYSTDTQYF.

The rearrangement uses TRBV19 and TRBJ2-3; TRBD1 might be the D (6 bases). Germline lookup yields CDR1 LNHDA and CDR2 SQIVND (reference sequence). The CDR3 loop spans 13 amino acids. Trimming stripped 5 bases from V and 3 bases from J, with 9 bases between. The CDR3 reads CASSQGPTDTQYF. CDR3 nucleotide sequence: TGTGCCAGTAGTCAGGGGCCAACAGATACGCAGTATTTT.

This chain joins TRBV27 and TRBJ2-7, with 7 nucleotides matching TRBD1. The V gene's germline CDR1 is MNHEY and CDR2 SMNVEV (reference sequence). The CDR3 is 16 residues long. Germline trimming cut 6 bases from V and 5 bases from J; bases unmatched to any gene: 16. CDR3 region: CASSLGRGQFLNEQYF. The CDR3, as DNA: TGTGCCAGCAGCCTAGGAAGGGGGCAATTTCTGAACGAGCAGTACTTC.

The chain is built from TRBV9 and TRBJ2-1, with 10 bases that match TRBD2. After removal of 4 bases from V and 2 bases from J, the junction contained 3 bases not matched to a gene. Germline V CDR1 and CDR2: SGDLS, YYNGEE. The CDR3 has 15 amino acids. The CDR3 coding sequence is TGTGCCAGCAGCCCTGGGACTAGCGCCTACAATGAGCAGTTCTTC. It encodes CASSPGTSAYNEQFF. Full variable domain (missing parts from reference TRBV9 and TRBJ2-1): DSGVTQTPKHLITATGQRVTLRCSPRSGDLSVYWYQQSLDQGLQFLIQYYNGEERAKGNILERFSAQQFPDLHSELNLSSLELGDSALYFCASSPGTSAYNEQFFGPGTRLTVL.

The chain carries TRBV10-3 and TRBJ1-5; D is uncertain. With 0 bases removed from V and 2 bases from J, the gap between germline ends came to 11 bases. Germline V gene sequence: CDR1 ENHRY, CDR2 SYGVKD. This CDR3 spans 16 amino acids. The DNA for the CDR3 is TGTGCCATCAGTGAGTCGGGAGCTGGGGGCAATCAGCCCCAGCATTTT. This codes for CAISESGAGGNQPQHF.

In this sample, this clone turned up many times. The V gene is TRBV11-2, the J gene TRBJ1-6, with a tentative D call TRBD1 (5 bases). The germline V and J ends were trimmed by 0 bases and 9 bases, with 9 bases remaining between them. The CDR3 consists of 14 residues. Germline assignment: CDR1 SGHAT and CDR2 FQNNGV. The CDR3 reads CASSLDLRGSPLHF. CDR3 in DNA: TGTGCCAGCAGCTTAGATCTTAGGGGTTCACCCCTCCACTTT.

This chain connects TRBV18 to TRBJ1-2; D possibly corresponds to TRBD1 (6 bases). The CDR3 covers 15 residues. Trimming left V 3 bases short and J 2 bases short, with 13 bases between. Germline CDR1 is KGHSH and CDR2 is LQKENI. CDR3 residues: CASSPQQGRNYGYTF. In nucleotides, the CDR3 is TGTGCCAGCTCACCCCAACAGGGTAGGAACTATGGCTACACCTTC.

The gene calls are TRBV29-1 and TRBJ1-5; TRBD1 aligns across 8 bases. The J segment lost 0 bases and the V segment lost 4 bases, leaving 2 bases of the junction unmatched. Germline V gives CDR1 SQVTM, CDR2 ANQGSEA. The CDR3 is 14 amino acids. The CDR3 protein is CSVGTGSSNQPQHF. The CDR3 DNA reads as TGCAGCGTTGGGACAGGGTCTAGCAATCAGCCCCAGCATTTT.

Concerning this clone: The DNA is left out, because the CDR3 cannot be placed on it with certainty; the CDR3 is given as TCRdb lists it. The gene calls are TRBV7-6 and TRBJ2-7; the table's TRBD1 call for D was not verified on the DNA. Germline CDR1 SGHVS, CDR2 FNYEAQ. The CDR3 is 18 residues long, counting both termini. The CDR3 reads CASSLVFRARGPGYEQYF.

The chain uses TRBV27 and TRBJ1-5, with D possibly matching TRBD1 (5 bases). V was shortened by 6 bases and J by 0 bases, with 12 bases between the two germline ends. The germline V gene encodes CDR1 MNHEY and CDR2 SMNVEV (reference sequence). The CDR3 is 15 amino acids. This CDR3 reads CASSSRQHSNQPQHF. CDR3 nucleotide sequence: TGTGCCAGCAGCTCCCGACAGCATAGCAATCAGCCCCAGCATTTT.

Points on this clone: Germline and junction disagree at one end, which may indicate a read error. The V gene is TRBV9, the J gene TRBJ1-2; TRBD1 agrees at 9 bases. CDR1 SGDLS and CDR2 YYNGEE come from the germline V gene. The CDR3 loop spans 13 amino acids. CDR3 region: CASSAGTGYDYTF. The CDR3 DNA sequence: TGTGCCAGCAGCGCAGGGACAGGGTATGACTACACCTTC.

The rearrangement uses TRBV13 and TRBJ2-5; 11 bases agree with TRBD2. CDR1 is PRHDT, CDR2 FYEKMQ, per germline (reference sequence). The CDR3 length is 17 residues. V trimming: 1 base; J trimming: 5 bases; junction bases outside the gene matches: 9. The DNA for the CDR3 is TGTGCCAGCAGCTTAGAGGGACTAGCGGCTCGCCCGGAGACCCAGTACTTC. Protein sequence: CASSLEGLAARPETQYF.

V is TRBV15 and J is TRBJ2-7; 8 positions match TRBD2. V lost 6 bases to trimming and J lost 0 bases; unmatched junction nucleotides: 1. Germline V gene lookup returns CDR1 LNHNV and CDR2 YYDKDF (reference sequence). The CDR3 totals 13 residues. The CDR3 here is CATRTSDSYEQYF. The CDR3 DNA reads as TGTGCCACCAGGACTAGCGACTCCTACGAGCAGTACTTC.

The chain employs TRBV7-2 and TRBJ2-4, with D perhaps matching TRBD2 (6 bases). This CDR3 region has 17 residues. Germline CDR1 and CDR2: SGHTA and FQGNSA. Trimming cost V 1 base and J 0 bases, with 13 bases left between them. The CDR3 spells CASSLDSSVVAKNIQYF. The DNA for the CDR3 is TGTGCCAGCAGCTTAGATTCTAGCGTCGTAGCCAAAAACATTCAGTACTTC. Full variable domain (missing parts from reference TRBV7-2 and TRBJ2-4): GAGVSQSPSNKVTEKGKDVELRCDPISGHTALYWYRQSLGQGLEFLIYFQGNSAPDKSGLPSDRFSAERTGGSVSTLTIQRTQQEDSAVYLCASSLDSSVVAKNIQYFGAGTRLSVL.